This section outlines one T cell receptor (beta chain) sequence together with its context. The antigen is not known. Produced via immunoSEQ multiplex PCR; TCRdb's table is partial and in-frame only. The data hold 200,000 or so clones, with 90% to 95% observed a single time. This sample was taken from a study of T cell responses to AZD1222 COVID-19 vaccine. The V end was cut by 4 bases, the J end by 4 bases, with 11 bases between. The CDR3 consists of 13 residues. The germline V gene has CDR1 MNHEY and CDR2 SMNVEV (reference sequence). Findings and caveats of the study: With dominance at 160-218 and 743-854, vaccine-associated CD4 TCRs spanned spike. Most donors were white British, females outnumbered males, and clonal diversity was possibly underestimated.

This receptor was obtained from an adult in good health. The genes are TRBV27 and TRBJ2-7, with D possibly matching TRBD1 (5 bases). This specimen consisted of peripheral blood, obtained on day 0 of AZD1222 vaccination. As DNA, the CDR3 is TGTGCCAGCAGTTATGGACAAAAGTACGAGCAGTACTTC. Translated: CASSYGQKYEQYF.